This T cell receptor beta chain emerged from a study of cytomegalovirus exposure and HLA in healthy donors. Study outcomes and limitations: Accounts indicate the classifier identified cytomegalovirus status with strong specificity and sensitivity. Later analysis suggested most CMV-associated TCR beta chains were HLA-restricted. HLA alleles were associated with 18,000 or so TCR beta sequences in a later analysis at 0.05 false discovery rate.

The CDR3 totals 13 residues. Germline values: CDR1 SGHRS, CDR2 YFSETQ. The junction had 5 bases not matched to a gene; V was cut back by 2 bases and J by 6 bases. Researchers ran the PCR with 60 Vbeta and 13 Jbeta primers. Profiling relied on immunoSEQ multiplex PCR, and the TCRdb table lists in-frame clones only, not all of them. The repertoire includes roughly 120,000 clones, about 82% of them detected once, and 4.5% to 5.5% sits in the top ten. As regards this clone: Antigen: not known.

The sequenced sample was PBMCs. The receptor was isolated from a young man in good health and CMV-seronegative. The chain is built from TRBV5-1 and TRBJ2-7, with 7 positions matching TRBD1. CDR3 coding DNA: TGCGCCAGCAGCTTTGACAGGGTCTCCGAGCAGTACTTC. Encoded protein: CASSFDRVSEQYF.